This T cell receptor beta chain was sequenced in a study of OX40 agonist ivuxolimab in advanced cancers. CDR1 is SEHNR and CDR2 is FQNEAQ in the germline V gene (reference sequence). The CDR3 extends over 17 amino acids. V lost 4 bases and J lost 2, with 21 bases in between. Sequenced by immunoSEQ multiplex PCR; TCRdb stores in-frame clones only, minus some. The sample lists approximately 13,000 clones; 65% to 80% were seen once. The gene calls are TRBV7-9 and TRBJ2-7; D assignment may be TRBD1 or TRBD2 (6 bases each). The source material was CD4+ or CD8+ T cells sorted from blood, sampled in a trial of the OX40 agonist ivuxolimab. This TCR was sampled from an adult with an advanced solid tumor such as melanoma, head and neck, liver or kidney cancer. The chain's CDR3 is CASSSGGGPGQAYEQYF. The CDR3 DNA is TGTGCCAGCAGCTCCGGAGGGGGGCCGGGACAAGCCTACGAGCAGTACTTC.